Included here is one TCR beta chain sequence, with context. Antigen: not known. This entry is derived from a study of post-analysis software for immune sequencing data. TCR beta cDNA libraries included unique molecular identifiers. Hundreds of thousands of cDNA molecules came from approximately 1 to 10 million T cells. TCRdb re-called the PCR reads through MiXCR, storing one row per CDR3 protein. In the table there are fewer than 850,000 distinct CDR3 sequences, 30% of which are singletons. Study results and limitations: Under the F measure, samples that were prepared in one batch clustered strongly together. With TRBV5-6, TRBV5-1 and TRBV20-1 included, 5 or 6 TRBV segments were more frequent in patients than in controls. The normalized Chao1 diversity of multiple sclerosis patients was significantly lower than that of controls.

The V and J ends lost 1 base and 10 bases respectively, with 18 bases between them. The CDR3 has 15 amino acids. From germline, CDR1 is SGHRS and CDR2 YFSETQ. The sample consisted of blood. J is TRBJ2-1 and V is TRBV5-1, with D possibly matching TRBD2 (6 bases). The clonotype originates from a girl under 18 with multiple sclerosis. The CDR3: CASSLMEGQHYEQFF. The DNA for the CDR3 is TGCGCCAGCAGCTTGATGGAGGGTCAGCACTACGAGCAGTTCTTC.